This TCR beta chain was profiled in a study of blood T cell repertoires in COVID-19. From germline, CDR1 is SEHNR and CDR2 FQNEAQ (reference sequence). The ends were cut back, 3 bases at V and 8 bases at J, with 13 bases in the middle. The CDR3 runs 13 residues. As processed by the authors: The authors estimated nucleated cell counts from reference gene primer amplification. Sequencing used immunoSEQ multiplex PCR; TCRdb keeps in-frame clones, though not all of them. V and J calls and clone size are given by that table; D and trimming were obtained from the DNA. The top ten clones hold roughly 4.8% of a sample with 150,000 to 200,000 clones, roughly 91% of them seen once.

The specimen was peripheral blood. V and J are TRBV7-9 and TRBJ1-2; no reliable D call. The receptor was isolated from a woman aged 45-60 years with acute or convalescent COVID-19. In nucleotides, the CDR3 is TGTGCCAGCAGCTTGACCCATGGAGCCGGCTACACCTTC. It specifies CASSLTHGAGYTF.